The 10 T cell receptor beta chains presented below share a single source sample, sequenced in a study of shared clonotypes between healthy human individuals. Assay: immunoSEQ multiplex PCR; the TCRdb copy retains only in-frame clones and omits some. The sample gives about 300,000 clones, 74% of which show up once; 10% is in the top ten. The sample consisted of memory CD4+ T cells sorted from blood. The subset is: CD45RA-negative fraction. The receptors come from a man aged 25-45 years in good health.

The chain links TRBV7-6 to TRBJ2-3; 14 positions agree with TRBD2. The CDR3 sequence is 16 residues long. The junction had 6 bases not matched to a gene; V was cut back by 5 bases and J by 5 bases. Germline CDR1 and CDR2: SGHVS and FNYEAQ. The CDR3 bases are TGTGCCAGCAGCGGGGGACTAGCGGGAGTTGGAGATACGCAGTATTTT. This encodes CASSGGLAGVGDTQYF. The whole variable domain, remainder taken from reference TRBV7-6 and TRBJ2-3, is GAGVSQSPRYKVTKRGQDVALRCDPISGHVSLYWYRQALGQGPEFLTYFNYEAQQDKSGLPNDRFSAERPEGSISTLTIQRTEQRDSAMYRCASSGGLAGVGDTQYFGPGTRLTVL.

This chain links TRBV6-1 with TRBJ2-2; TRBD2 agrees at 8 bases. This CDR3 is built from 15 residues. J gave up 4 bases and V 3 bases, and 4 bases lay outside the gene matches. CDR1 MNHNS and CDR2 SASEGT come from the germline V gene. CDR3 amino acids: CASSDRGGLTGELFF. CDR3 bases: TGTGCCAGCAGTGACCGGGGGGGTCTCACCGGGGAGCTGTTTTTT.

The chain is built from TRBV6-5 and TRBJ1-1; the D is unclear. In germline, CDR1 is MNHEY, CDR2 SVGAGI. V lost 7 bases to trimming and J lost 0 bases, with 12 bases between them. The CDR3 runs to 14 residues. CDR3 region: CASISRALNTEAFF. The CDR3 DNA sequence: TGTGCCAGCATCAGCCGAGCGTTGAACACTGAAGCTTTCTTT.

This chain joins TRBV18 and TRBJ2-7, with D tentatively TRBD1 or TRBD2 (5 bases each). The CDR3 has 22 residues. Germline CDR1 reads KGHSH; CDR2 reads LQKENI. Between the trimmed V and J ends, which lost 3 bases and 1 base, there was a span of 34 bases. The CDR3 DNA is TGTGCCAGCTCACCGTTTGTTAGTTTGCCGGGACGGAACAAATCTGTGTCCTACGAGCAGTACTTC. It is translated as CASSPFVSLPGRNKSVSYEQYF.

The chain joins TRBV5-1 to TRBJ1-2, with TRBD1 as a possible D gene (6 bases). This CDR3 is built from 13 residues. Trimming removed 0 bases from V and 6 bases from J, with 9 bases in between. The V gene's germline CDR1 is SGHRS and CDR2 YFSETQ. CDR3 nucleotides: TGCGCCAGCAGCTTGGAGGGGGAGGATGGCTACACCTTC. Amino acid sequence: CASSLEGEDGYTF.

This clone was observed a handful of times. CDR3 bases: TGTGCCTGGGCTGGGGGACAAGGACACTTTCTAGCCAAAAACATTCAGTACTTC. This sequence encodes CAWAGGQGHFLAKNIQYF. The V and J genes are TRBV30 and TRBJ2-4; D perhaps matches TRBD1 (6 bases). This CDR3 is 18 amino acids long. Trimming pared 5 bases from V and 0 bases from J, leaving 23 bases between. Germline V gene data show CDR1 as GTSNPN and CDR2 as SVGIG (reference sequence).

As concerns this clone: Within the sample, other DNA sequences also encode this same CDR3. CDR3 in amino acids: CASSSGGQGEKLFF. CDR3 bases: TGTGCCAGCAGCTCTGGGGGTCAGGGGGAAAAACTGTTTTTT. The chain links TRBV7-9 to TRBJ1-4, with D tentatively TRBD1 (6 bases). Deletions cut 4 bases from V and 8 bases from J, with 14 bases between. This CDR3 spans 14 amino acids. The germline CDR1 and CDR2 sequences are SEHNR and FQNEAQ (reference sequence).

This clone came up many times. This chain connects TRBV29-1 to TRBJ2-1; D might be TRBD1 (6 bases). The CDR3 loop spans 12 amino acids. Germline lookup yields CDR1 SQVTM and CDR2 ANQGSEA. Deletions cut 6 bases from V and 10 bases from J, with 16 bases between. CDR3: CSVVKTGPEQFF. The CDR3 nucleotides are TGCAGCGTCGTCAAAACAGGGCCCGAGCAGTTCTTC.

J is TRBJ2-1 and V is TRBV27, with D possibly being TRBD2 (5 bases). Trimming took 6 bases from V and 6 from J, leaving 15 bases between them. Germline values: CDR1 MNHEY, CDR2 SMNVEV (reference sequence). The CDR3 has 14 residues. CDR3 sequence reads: CASSKSVGLNEQFF. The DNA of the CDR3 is TGTGCCAGCAGCAAAAGCGTAGGACTCAATGAGCAGTTCTTC.

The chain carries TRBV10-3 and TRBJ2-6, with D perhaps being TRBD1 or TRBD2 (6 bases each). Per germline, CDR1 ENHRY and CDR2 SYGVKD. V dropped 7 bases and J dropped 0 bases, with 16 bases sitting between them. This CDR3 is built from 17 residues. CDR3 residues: CAITEGGRVSGANVLTF. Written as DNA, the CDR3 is TGTGCCATCACCGAGGGGGGCAGGGTCTCTGGGGCCAACGTCCTGACTTTC.